This entry is about one T cell receptor beta chain. Its antigen is not identified. With 5 bases clipped from V and 2 bases from J, the junction kept 8 bases outside the gene matches. The CDR3 spans 15 residues. CDR1 is DFQATT, CDR2 SNEGSKA, per germline (reference sequence). The sample originates from a study of naive and memory T cell subsets. Findings of the study overall: In CD4 and CD8 cells, diversity dropped from naive through EMRA.

Both TRBC1 and TRBC2 were covered by a beta constant-region primer of two equimolar oligonucleotides. Each CDR3 protein is one row after TCRdb ran MiXCR on the UMI-ligation and nested PCR reads. Of about 5,400 distinct CDR3 sequences listed, more than 6.5% are singletons. The chain joins TRBV20-1 to TRBJ2-1; 8 nucleotides line up with TRBD1. The sequencing sample was made of effector memory CD8+ T cells from blood. Documented subset: effector memory, CD45RA- CD27-. The clonotype originates from a human donor in good health. In DNA, the CDR3 is TGCAGTGCTGAAAAACCGGGACAGGCCTACAATGAGCAGTTCTTC. This gives the protein CSAEKPGQAYNEQFF.